This entry lists 20 T cell receptor beta chains sequenced from one sample in a study of T cells in Graves' hyperthyroidism and ophthalmopathy. The CDR3 regions of TCR beta were amplified from RNA transcripts. In the first-round RT-PCR of the TCR CDR3, the HTBI primer set was used. In TCRdb, the multiplex PCR reads were re-called with MiXCR into one record per CDR3 protein. The sample lists under 300,000 distinct CDR3 sequences, roughly 14% occurring once. The sequencing input was blood. The receptors were sampled from a woman under 40 with Graves' hyperthyroidism that later progressed to Graves' ophthalmopathy.

This clonotype was seen a few times. The CDR3 DNA sequence: TGTGCCAGCAGCCAAGCGCTAAAGACCCAGTACTTC. Translation: CASSQALKTQYF. The chain combines TRBV14 with TRBJ2-5; D is unresolved. V lost 1 base and J 6 bases, leaving 6 bases between the germline ends. The germline V gene encodes CDR1 SGHDN and CDR2 FVKESK. The CDR3 runs to 12 residues.

This clonotype was counted at least ten times. The gene calls are TRBV7-8 and TRBJ1-5; D remains ambiguous. The germline V gene encodes CDR1 SGHVS and CDR2 FQNEAQ. V was shortened by 3 bases and J by 0 bases, with 9 bases between the two germline ends. This CDR3 has 15 residues. CDR3 nucleotide sequence: TGTGCCAGCAGCTTGCGTGTAGATAGCAATCAGCCCCAGCATTTT. Its protein product is CASSLRVDSNQPQHF.

The CDR3 nucleotides are TGTGCCAGTAGTAGGGGCTCGCTAGCCAAAAACATTCAGTACTTC. Encoded protein: CASSRGSLAKNIQYF. The V call is TRBV19, the J call TRBJ2-4, with D tentatively TRBD1 (5 bases). V was clipped by 4 bases and J by 0 bases, with 10 bases between them. From germline, CDR1 is LNHDA and CDR2 SQIVND (reference sequence). The CDR3 contains 15 residues. The full variable domain, with the rest looked up from reference TRBV19 and TRBJ2-4, is DGGITQSPKYLFRKEGQNVTLSCEQNLNHDAMYWYRQDPGQGLRLIYYSQIVNDFQKGDIAEGYSVSREKKESFPLTVTSAQKNPTAFYLCASSRGSLAKNIQYFGAGTRLSVL.

This clonotype was recorded many times. The chain combines TRBV7-2 with TRBJ2-7, with D maybe TRBD2 (5 bases). Germline CDR1 and CDR2: SGHTA and FQGNSA. The CDR3 loop spans 15 amino acids. Trimming removed 5 bases from V and 0 bases from J, with 14 bases in between. The DNA for the CDR3 is TGTGCCAGCAGCCCCGCCGCGGGCTCCTCCTACGAGCAGTACTTC. Its translation: CASSPAAGSSYEQYF.

This clonotype was counted at least ten times. The chain is built from TRBV20-1 and TRBJ1-5; TRBD1 matches 8 bases. CDR3 length: 14 amino acids. Germline lookup yields CDR1 DFQATT and CDR2 SNEGSKA (reference sequence). J lost 4 bases, V lost 4 bases, and 6 bases had no gene match. The CDR3 reads CSATTGEFNQPQHF. In nucleotides, the CDR3 is TGCAGTGCTACGACAGGGGAGTTTAATCAGCCCCAGCATTTT.

This chain joins TRBV20-1 and TRBJ2-2; D possibly corresponds to TRBD2 (6 bases). CDR3 length: 12 amino acids. The V gene's germline CDR1 is DFQATT and CDR2 SNEGSKA (reference sequence). Trimming took off 3 bases at V and 6 bases at J, with 8 bases between the two ends. The CDR3 sequence is CSARGLPGELFF. The CDR3 coding sequence is TGCAGTGCTAGGGGACTCCCCGGGGAGCTGTTTTTT.

This clonotype has at least ten counts. The J gene is TRBJ1-1, the V gene TRBV11-2; D is perhaps TRBD1 (6 bases). CDR3 size: 14 residues. Germline loops: CDR1 SGHAT, CDR2 FQNNGV. Trimming took 1 base from V and 5 from J, leaving 11 bases between them. This CDR3 reads CASSLAGAFTEAFF. The CDR3 coding sequence is TGTGCCAGCAGCTTAGCAGGGGCGTTTACTGAAGCTTTCTTT.

This clonotype occurred many times. The genes are TRBV7-9 and TRBJ1-5; the D gene is possibly TRBD1 (5 bases). V was shortened by 5 bases and J by 5 bases, with 10 bases between the two germline ends. Germline values: CDR1 SEHNR, CDR2 FQNEAQ (reference sequence). The CDR3 has 13 residues. The CDR3 protein is CASSIGVDQPQHF. In nucleotides, the CDR3 is TGTGCCAGCAGCATAGGGGTCGATCAGCCCCAGCATTTT.

This clonotype was seen at least ten times. The rearrangement uses TRBV6-2 or TRBV6-3 and TRBJ2-1; unclear D gene. The CDR3 contains 16 residues. Germline CDR1 reads MNHEY; CDR2 reads SVGEGT. Trimming shortened V by 7 bases and J by 1 base, and 17 bases separated the two germline ends. CDR3 nucleotides: TGTGCCAGCACTAAGATTAAATTGGGTTCCTACAATGAGCAGTTCTTC. This encodes CASTKIKLGSYNEQFF.

This clonotype was counted many times. This chain links TRBV11-2 with TRBJ2-4, with 12 bases aligning to TRBD2. The CDR3 is made up of 19 amino acids. Germline values: CDR1 SGHAT, CDR2 FQNNGV. The J segment lost 0 bases and the V segment lost 1 base, leaving 7 bases of the junction unmatched. This chain's CDR3 is CASSLGRGLAGLAKNIQYF. The CDR3, as DNA: TGTGCCAGCAGCTTAGGTCGTGGACTAGCGGGGCTAGCCAAAAACATTCAGTACTTC.

This clonotype was seen many times. The rearrangement links TRBV7-3 to TRBJ2-1, with a possible D match to TRBD2 (5 bases). CDR1 and CDR2 from the germline V gene are SGHTA and FQGTGA. V dropped 5 bases and J dropped 0 bases, with 20 bases sitting between them. The CDR3 totals 18 residues. The CDR3 sequence: CASSHPRTAESSYNEQFF. The CDR3 bases are TGTGCCAGCAGCCATCCCAGGACTGCGGAGAGCTCCTACAATGAGCAGTTCTTC.

The table lists this clonotype with many counts. This chain links TRBV6-2 or TRBV6-3 with TRBJ2-5; 10 positions match TRBD2. Unmatched junction bases numbered 5, after V lost 6 bases and J lost 4 bases. The CDR3 has 14 residues. Germline lookup yields CDR1 MNHEY and CDR2 SVGEGT. This CDR3 reads CASRPRLAGETQYF. CDR3 bases: TGTGCCAGCAGACCACGACTAGCGGGAGAGACCCAGTACTTC.

J is TRBJ2-7 and V is TRBV28; 7 bases agree with TRBD2. Germline lookup yields CDR1 MDHEN and CDR2 SYDVKM. The V gene end was trimmed by 2 bases and the J gene end by 8 bases; junction bases not matched to a gene: 15. This CDR3 region has 16 residues. The CDR3 DNA reads TGTGCCAGCAGTTTAACCGACGTGGGCGGGAGAAACAAGCAGTACTTC. This codes for CASSLTDVGGRNKQYF.

V usage is TRBV6-2 or TRBV6-3 and J usage is TRBJ2-3, with a tentative D call TRBD1 (5 bases). V lost 8 bases to trimming and J lost 6 bases, with 12 bases between them. Germline V gene lookup returns CDR1 MNHEY and CDR2 SVGEGT. The CDR3 runs 12 residues. Here the CDR3 reads CASSGFYDTQYF. The CDR3 nucleotides read TGTGCCAGCTCAGGGTTTTACGATACGCAGTATTTT.

This clonotype was found many times. The V call is TRBV11-3, the J call TRBJ2-1, with 7 bases fitting TRBD2. V was pared by 3 bases and J by 9 bases, with 11 bases of the junction left unmatched. CDR1 SGHNT and CDR2 YENEEA come from the germline V gene. The CDR3 is 15 residues long. Written as DNA, the CDR3 is TGTGCCAGCAGCTTCGGGGGAGGGCCAGTGGGTGAGCAGTTCTTC. Translating gives CASSFGGGPVGEQFF.

Details on this clonotype: One end of the junction does not line up with germline, which may come from a read error. This sequence joins TRBV7-3 and TRBJ2-7; tentatively, D is TRBD1 or TRBD2 (6 bases each). This CDR3 region has 12 residues. Germline V lookup: CDR1 SGHTA, CDR2 FQGTGA. DNA for the CDR3: TGTGCCGGCAGCCTCGAGGGGGGCGAGCAGTACTTC. Its protein product is CAGSLEGGEQYF.

This clonotype was seen repeatedly, ten times or more. The rearrangement uses TRBV7-3 and TRBJ1-4; 10 positions agree with TRBD1. The CDR3 totals 17 residues. Germline assignment: CDR1 SGHTA and CDR2 FQGTGA. Trimming removed 6 bases from V and 8 bases from J; junction bases left unmatched: 15. CDR3 in amino acids: CASSASPPGTGDEKLFF. For the CDR3, the DNA is TGTGCCAGCAGTGCCTCACCTCCCGGGACAGGGGACGAAAAACTGTTTTTT.

This clonotype was found many times. This chain connects TRBV27 to TRBJ1-2; D unclear. Germline V CDR1 and CDR2: MNHEY, SMNVEV (reference sequence). V lost 0 bases and J lost 0, with 20 bases in between. This CDR3 region has 19 residues. CDR3 in amino acids: CASSLSTVVRGLANYGYTF. In DNA, the CDR3 is TGTGCCAGCAGTTTATCCACAGTGGTTAGAGGCTTAGCTAACTATGGCTACACCTTC.

This clonotype was recorded at least ten times. This chain uses TRBV15 with TRBJ2-7, with D possibly being TRBD1 or TRBD2 (5 bases each). Trimming pared 5 bases from V and 2 bases from J, leaving 10 bases between. This CDR3 has 13 amino acids. The germline CDR1 and CDR2 sequences are LNHNV and YYDKDF (reference sequence). CDR3 DNA: TGTGCCACCAGCTTCGGGACCACCTACGAGCAGTACTTC. Its translation is CATSFGTTYEQYF.

There are many counts of this clonotype. The gene calls are TRBV7-2 and TRBJ2-7; maybe TRBD2 (6 bases). CDR1 is SGHTA, CDR2 FQGNSA, per germline. Trimming removed 1 base from V and 2 bases from J, with 9 bases in between. The CDR3 totals 14 residues. The CDR3 is CASSLVLAAYEQYF. CDR3 in DNA: TGTGCCAGCAGCTTAGTACTAGCAGCCTACGAGCAGTACTTC. Complete variable domain (other parts from reference TRBV7-2 and TRBJ2-7): GAGVSQSPSNKVTEKGKDVELRCDPISGHTALYWYRQSLGQGLEFLIYFQGNSAPDKSGLPSDRFSAERTGGSVSTLTIQRTQQEDSAVYLCASSLVLAAYEQYFGPGTRLTVT.